Listed below are T cell receptor beta chains from one sample, sequenced in a study of blood T cell repertoires in COVID-19. Produced via immunoSEQ multiplex PCR; TCRdb's table is partial and in-frame only. Of some 380,000 clones in the sample, roughly 88% were seen once. Input material: PBMCs or T cells enriched from blood (not recorded which). The receptors come from a woman in her thirties or forties with acute COVID-19. The conserved cysteine and the conserved F or W are not part of the CDR3 here. A D gene is named only where the DNA matches it firmly. Not all rows give a size; the values are once, few, many and, for expanded clones, a class.

j_call: TRBJ1-1; v_call: TRBV12-3/TRBV12-4; clone_size: -; d_call: -; cdr3_aa: ASSFLTEAF
j_call: TRBJ2-5; v_call: TRBV15; clone_size: -; d_call: -; cdr3_aa: ATSTERDRRSPAQY
j_call: TRBJ1-5; v_call: TRBV5-1; clone_size: few; d_call: TRBD1; cdr3_aa: ASSFNAGGDQPQH
j_call: TRBJ1-3; v_call: TRBV18; clone_size: -; d_call: TRBD1; cdr3_aa: ASSSDRDYSGNTIY
j_call: TRBJ2-1; v_call: TRBV5-1; clone_size: -; d_call: TRBD1; cdr3_aa: ASRKSGTGSYNEQF
j_call: TRBJ1-2; v_call: TRBV30; clone_size: once; d_call: TRBD1; cdr3_aa: AWSSGGNGYT
j_call: TRBJ2-1; v_call: TRBV6-5; clone_size: -; d_call: TRBD2; cdr3_aa: ASSYSRAGGYNEQF
j_call: TRBJ2-3; v_call: TRBV28; clone_size: -; d_call: TRBD1; cdr3_aa: ASRYYGTGFTDTQY
j_call: TRBJ1-2; v_call: TRBV18; clone_size: -; d_call: -; cdr3_aa: ASSPSTWRGYT
j_call: TRBJ1-6; v_call: TRBV18; clone_size: -; d_call: -; cdr3_aa: ASSPSAPSSYNSPLH
j_call: TRBJ1-2; v_call: TRBV19; clone_size: -; d_call: TRBD1; cdr3_aa: ATPTPGTEDGYT
j_call: TRBJ1-2; v_call: TRBV11-2; clone_size: -; d_call: -; cdr3_aa: ASSFEAADGYT
j_call: TRBJ2-2; v_call: TRBV5-4; clone_size: -; d_call: -; cdr3_aa: ASSHTGTYTGELF
j_call: TRBJ1-2; v_call: TRBV27; clone_size: -; d_call: -; cdr3_aa: ASSLSFTGTSYGYT
j_call: TRBJ2-2; v_call: TRBV7-6; clone_size: -; d_call: -; cdr3_aa: ASSLVGVGKNTGELF
j_call: TRBJ1-4; v_call: TRBV7-2; clone_size: -; d_call: TRBD1; cdr3_aa: ASSFSGTGLEKLF